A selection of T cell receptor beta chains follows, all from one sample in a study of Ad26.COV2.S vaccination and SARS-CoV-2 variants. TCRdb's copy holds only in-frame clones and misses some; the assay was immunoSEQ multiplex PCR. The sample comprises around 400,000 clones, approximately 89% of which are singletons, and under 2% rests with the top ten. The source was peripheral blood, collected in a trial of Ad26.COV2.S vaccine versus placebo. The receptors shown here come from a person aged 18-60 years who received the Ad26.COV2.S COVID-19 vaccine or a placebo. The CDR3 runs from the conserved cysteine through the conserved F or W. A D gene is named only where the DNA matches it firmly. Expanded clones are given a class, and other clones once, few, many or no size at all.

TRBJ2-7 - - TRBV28 CASKNRDASYEQYF TGTGCCAGCAAGAATCGGGACGCCTCCTACGAGCAGTACTTC
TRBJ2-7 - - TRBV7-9 CASSLSVSYEQYF TGTGCCAGCAGCTTAAGTGTCTCCTACGAGCAGTACTTC
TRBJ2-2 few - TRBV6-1 CASSEIVGASTGELFF TGTGCCAGCAGTGAAATCGTAGGGGCCTCCACCGGGGAGCTGTTTTTT
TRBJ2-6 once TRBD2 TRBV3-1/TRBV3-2 CASSQEHLAGPISGANVLTF TGTGCCAGCAGCCAAGAGCACCTAGCGGGACCCATCTCTGGGGCCAACGTCCTGACTTTC
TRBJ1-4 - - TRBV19 CATKGKTTNEKLFF TGTGCCACCAAGGGAAAAACAACTAATGAAAAACTGTTTTTT
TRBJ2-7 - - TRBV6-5 CASSYGQGGSYEQYF TGTGCCAGCAGTTACGGGCAGGGGGGTTCCTACGAGCAGTACTTC
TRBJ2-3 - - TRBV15 CATSGTRGEGVDTQYF TGTGCCACCAGTGGTACCCGGGGCGAAGGGGTAGATACGCAGTATTTT
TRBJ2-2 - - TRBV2 CASLYGVANTGELFF TGTGCCAGCCTGTACGGAGTGGCGAACACCGGGGAGCTGTTTTTT
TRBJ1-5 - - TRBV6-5 CASSYEGDQPQHF TGTGCCAGCAGTTACGAAGGGGATCAGCCCCAGCATTTT
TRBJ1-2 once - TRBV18 CASSQPGVSSGGYTF TGTGCCAGCTCACAACCGGGAGTCTCGAGCGGCGGCTACACCTTC
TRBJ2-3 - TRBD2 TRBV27 CASSPQRTSGSTDTQYF TGTGCCAGCAGTCCCCAACGGACTAGCGGGAGCACAGATACGCAGTATTTT
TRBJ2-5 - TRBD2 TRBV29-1 CSVPGGYRETQYF TGCAGCGTTCCGGGGGGGTATAGAGAGACCCAGTACTTC
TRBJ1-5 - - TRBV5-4 CASSFEGNQPQHF TGTGCCAGCAGCTTTGAGGGCAATCAGCCCCAGCATTTT
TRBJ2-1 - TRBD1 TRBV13 CASSPDRVEQFF TGTGCCAGCAGCCCGGACAGGGTAGAGCAGTTCTTC
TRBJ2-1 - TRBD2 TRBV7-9 CASSRRMGLGRSYNEQFF TGTGCCAGCAGCCGAAGGATGGGACTAGGGCGCTCCTACAATGAGCAGTTCTTC
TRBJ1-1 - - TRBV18 CASSPSRALEAFF TGTGCCAGCTCACCCTCTCGGGCCCTTGAAGCTTTCTTT
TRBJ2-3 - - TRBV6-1 CASSEAITTGAPTDTQYF TGTGCCAGCAGTGAAGCGATTACTACCGGCGCACCTACAGATACGCAGTATTTT
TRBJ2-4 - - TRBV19 CASSITGTENIQYF TGTGCCAGTAGTATAACGGGGACGGAAAACATTCAGTACTTC
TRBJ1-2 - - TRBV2 CASSDVFYGYTF TGTGCCAGCAGTGATGTATTCTATGGCTACACCTTC
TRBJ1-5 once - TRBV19 CASSMWNQPQHF TGTGCCAGTAGTATGTGGAATCAGCCCCAGCATTTT
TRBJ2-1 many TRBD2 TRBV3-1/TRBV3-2 CASSRYRGDNEQFF TGTGCCAGCAGCCGCTACCGGGGGGACAATGAGCAGTTCTTC
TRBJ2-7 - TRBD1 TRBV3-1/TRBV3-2 CASSLRGLGYEQYF TGTGCCAGCAGCTTAAGGGGGCTGGGCTACGAGCAGTACTTC
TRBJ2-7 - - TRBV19 CASSPAFSYEQYF TGTGCCAGTAGCCCGGCCTTTTCCTACGAGCAGTACTTC
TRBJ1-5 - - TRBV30 CAWSGLRDNQPQHF TGTGCCTGGAGTGGTTTGCGGGACAATCAGCCCCAGCATTTT
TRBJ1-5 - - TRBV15 CATSRPGSGNQPQHF TGTGCCACCAGCAGACCCGGCTCTGGGAATCAGCCCCAGCATTTT
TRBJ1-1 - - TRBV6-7 CASSFRGKTEAFF TGTGCCAGCAGTTTCAGGGGTAAGACTGAAGCTTTCTTT
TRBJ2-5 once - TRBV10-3 CAISPKLADKETQYF TGTGCCATCAGTCCCAAACTAGCAGATAAAGAGACCCAGTACTTC
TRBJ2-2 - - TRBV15 CATSLELRTGELFF TGTGCCACCAGCTTAGAGTTGAGGACCGGGGAGCTGTTTTTT
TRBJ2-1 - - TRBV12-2 CASRLETQREGPNEQFF TGTGCAAGTCGCTTGGAGACCCAGCGGGAGGGCCCCAATGAGCAGTTCTTC
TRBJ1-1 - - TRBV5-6 CASSPRPDREAFF TGTGCCAGCAGCCCGAGACCGGACAGAGAAGCTTTCTTT
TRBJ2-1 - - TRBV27 CASSFRGEGSGEQFF TGTGCCAGCAGTTTTAGGGGGGAGGGGAGTGGTGAGCAGTTCTTC
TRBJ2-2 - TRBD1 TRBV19 CASSRQGGANTGELFF TGTGCCAGTAGCCGCCAAGGGGGCGCGAACACCGGGGAGCTGTTTTTT
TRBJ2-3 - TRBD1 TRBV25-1 CASSDPTGGPGAADTQYF TGTGCCAGCAGTGATCCGACAGGGGGACCCGGAGCTGCAGATACGCAGTATTTT
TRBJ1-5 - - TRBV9 CASSEGRSYQPQHF TGTGCCAGCAGCGAAGGCAGAAGCTATCAGCCCCAGCATTTT
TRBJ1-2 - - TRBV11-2 CASSLGPRPDREGYTF TGTGCCAGCAGCTTAGGGCCCCGGCCGGACCGGGAGGGCTACACCTTC
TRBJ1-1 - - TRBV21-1 CASRGDRGNTEAFF TGTGCCAGCCGAGGGGACAGGGGGAACACTGAAGCTTTCTTT
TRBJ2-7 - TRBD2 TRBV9 CASSVGAGVYYEQYF TGTGCCAGCAGCGTAGGAGCGGGAGTTTACTACGAGCAGTACTTC
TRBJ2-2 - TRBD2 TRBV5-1 CASSRLAGNTGELFF TGCGCCAGCAGTAGACTAGCGGGCAACACCGGGGAGCTGTTTTTT
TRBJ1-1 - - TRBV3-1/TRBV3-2 CASSQGTGNEAFF TGTGCCAGCAGCCAAGGAACCGGGAATGAAGCTTTCTTT
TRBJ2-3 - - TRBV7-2 CASSPRQAVADTQYF TGTGCCAGCAGCCCCCGACAGGCGGTGGCAGATACGCAGTATTTT
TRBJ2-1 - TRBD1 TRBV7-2 CASSLAQGAEQFF TGTGCCAGCAGCTTAGCACAGGGGGCGGAGCAGTTCTTC
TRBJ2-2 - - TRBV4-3 CASSEGLGHTGELFF TGCGCCAGCAGCGAGGGTCTAGGGCACACCGGGGAGCTGTTTTTT
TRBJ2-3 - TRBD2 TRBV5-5 CASSLISGSSDTQYF TGTGCCAGCAGCTTGATTAGCGGGAGTTCAGATACGCAGTATTTT
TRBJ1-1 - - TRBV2 CASSERQMNTEAFF TGTGCCAGCAGTGAGCGACAGATGAACACTGAAGCTTTCTTT
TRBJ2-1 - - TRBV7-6 CASSLEPGRLKLEQFF TGTGCCAGCAGCTTAGAGCCGGGTCGGTTGAAGTTGGAGCAGTTCTTC
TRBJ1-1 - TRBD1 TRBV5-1 CASSLQGDVTEAFF TGCGCCAGCAGCTTACAGGGGGATGTCACTGAAGCTTTCTTT
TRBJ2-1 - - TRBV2 CASVDYNNEQFF TGTGCCAGCGTGGACTACAACAATGAGCAGTTCTTC
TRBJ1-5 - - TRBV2 CASSRDQRANQPQHF TGTGCCAGCAGCCGGGACCAAAGAGCCAATCAGCCCCAGCATTTT
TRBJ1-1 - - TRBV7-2 CASSSQPNTEAFF TGTGCCAGCAGCTCCCAACCGAACACTGAAGCTTTCTTT
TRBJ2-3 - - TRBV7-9 CASSLWGTDTQYF TGTGCCAGCAGCTTATGGGGCACAGATACGCAGTATTTT
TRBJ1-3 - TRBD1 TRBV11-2 CASSPLTGAGNTIYF TGTGCCAGCAGCCCCCTGACAGGGGCCGGAAACACCATATATTTT
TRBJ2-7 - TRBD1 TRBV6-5 CASNDRGTYEQYF TGTGCCAGCAACGACAGGGGAACCTACGAGCAGTACTTC
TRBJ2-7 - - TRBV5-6 CASSYRSSYEQYF TGTGCCAGCAGCTACCGAAGCAGTTACGAGCAGTACTTC
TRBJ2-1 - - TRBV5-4 CASSGLKTNNEQFF TGTGCCAGCAGCGGGTTGAAGACAAACAATGAGCAGTTCTTC
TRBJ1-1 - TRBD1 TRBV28 CASSLRPGRGGLNTEAFF TGTGCCAGCAGTTTACGCCCCGGCAGGGGGGGACTGAACACTGAAGCTTTCTTT
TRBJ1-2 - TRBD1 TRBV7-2 CASSLTGQGNYGYTF TGTGCCAGCAGCTTGACGGGACAGGGGAACTATGGCTACACCTTC
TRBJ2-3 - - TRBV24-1 CATSDYAGTQYF TGTGCCACCAGTGATTACGCGGGTACGCAGTATTTT
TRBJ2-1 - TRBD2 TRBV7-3 CASSLSGAGAHNEQFF TGTGCCAGCAGCTTAAGCGGAGCGGGAGCCCACAATGAGCAGTTCTTC
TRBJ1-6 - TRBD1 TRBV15 CATSRNRGDNSPLHF TGTGCCACCAGCAGAAACAGGGGTGATAATTCACCCCTCCACTTT
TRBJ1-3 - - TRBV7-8 CASSTSGNTIYF TGTGCCAGCAGCACCTCTGGAAACACCATATATTTT